These 20 T cell receptor beta chains were all obtained from the same sample, sequenced in a study of cytomegalovirus exposure and HLA in healthy donors. Data came from immunoSEQ multiplex PCR; TCRdb stores just in-frame clones and leaves some out. The sample consists of fewer than 85,000 clones, roughly 94% of them appearing once. Sequencing used PBMCs. These receptor sequences come from a woman younger than 35 in good health and CMV-seronegative.

A remark on this clone: Germline and junction disagree at one end, which may indicate a read error. The chain recombines TRBV10-2 with TRBJ1-2, with no clear D. The germline CDR1 and CDR2 sequences are WSHSY and SAAADI. This CDR3 spans 13 amino acids. The CDR3 nucleotides are TGCGCCAGCAGTGAGTTATCAGTAGGTCGACAAGCCTTC. It specifies CASSELSVGRQAF.

This clone occurred once. The V call is TRBV7-2, the J call TRBJ2-1, with 10 bases aligning to TRBD2. The V gene end was trimmed by 5 bases and the J gene end by 6 bases; junction bases not matched to a gene: 7. Per the germline V gene, CDR1 is SGHTA and CDR2 is FQGNSA. This CDR3 comprises 15 residues. This CDR3 reads CASSRFGTSVNEQFF. The CDR3 DNA follows: TGTGCCAGCAGCCGTTTCGGGACTAGCGTCAATGAGCAGTTCTTC.

The J gene is TRBJ2-7, the V gene TRBV5-4, with unresolved D. The V end lost 0 bases, the J end lost 3 bases, and 7 bases lay between the germline ends. The germline V gene encodes CDR1 SGHNT and CDR2 YYREEE (reference sequence). The CDR3 is 13 residues long. Written as DNA, the CDR3 is TGTGCCAGCAGCTTGGGCTCACACTACGAGCAGTACTTC. Amino acid sequence: CASSLGSHYEQYF.

The chain is built from TRBV10-3 and TRBJ1-1; 8 nucleotides align to TRBD1. The germline CDR1 and CDR2 sequences are ENHRY and SYGVKD. The V gene end was trimmed by 6 bases and the J gene end by 0 bases; junction bases not matched to a gene: 9. The CDR3 runs to 16 residues. The CDR3 loop is CAIRPGTGLMNTEAFF. In DNA, the CDR3 is TGTGCCATCAGACCCGGGACAGGCTTAATGAACACTGAAGCTTTCTTT.

The chain couples TRBV29-1 to TRBJ1-5; D is unclear. CDR3 length equals 13 residues. V was cut by 5 bases and J by 1 base, with 9 bases left in between. Germline CDR1 reads SQVTM; CDR2 reads ANQGSEA. CDR3 sequence: CSVQPGSNQPQHF. CDR3 in DNA: TGCAGCGTTCAGCCCGGGAGCAATCAGCCCCAGCATTTT. Filled out from reference TRBV29-1 and TRBJ1-5, the complete variable domain reads SAVISQKPSRDICQRGTSLTIQCQVDSQVTMMFWYRQQPGQSLTLIATANQGSEATYESGFVIDKFPISRPNLTFSTLTVSNMSPEDSSIYLCSVQPGSNQPQHFGDGTRLSIL.

The DNA of the CDR3 is TGTGCCAGCAGCGGGACAGGGAGTGGAAACACCATATATTTT. It is translated as CASSGTGSGNTIYF. V gene TRBV2 combines with J gene TRBJ1-3, with 9 nucleotides matching TRBD1. The ends lost 6 bases at V and 3 bases at J; junction bases unmatched: 3. CDR1 and CDR2 (germline): SNHLY, FYNNEI. The CDR3 consists of 14 residues.

This clone was found a few times. The rearrangement links TRBV5-6 to TRBJ1-2; unclear D gene. The germline V gene encodes CDR1 SGHDT and CDR2 YYEEEE. This CDR3 is 14 amino acids long. V was trimmed by 0 bases and J by 4 bases, leaving 10 bases between them. CDR3 in amino acids: CASSLGAESYGYTF. CDR3 coding DNA: TGTGCCAGCAGCTTGGGCGCGGAGAGCTATGGCTACACCTTC. The full variable domain, in which reference TRBV5-6 and TRBJ1-2 provide the parts outside the CDR3, is DAGVTQSPTHLIKTRGQQVTLRCSPKSGHDTVSWYQQALGQGPQFIFQYYEEEERQRGNFPDRFSGHQFPNYSSELNVNALLLGDSALYLCASSLGAESYGYTFGSGTRLTVV.

The chain has TRBV19 and TRBJ2-2; 12 bases fit TRBD1. The CDR3 covers 15 residues. The V gene's germline CDR1 is LNHDA and CDR2 SQIVND (reference sequence). V gave up 5 bases and J gave up 5 bases; unmatched junction bases: 3. CDR3 DNA sequence: TGTGCCAGTAGTCGGGACAGGGGGCCTACCGGGGAGCTGTTTTTT. Translating gives CASSRDRGPTGELFF.

The rearrangement links TRBV7-2 to TRBJ2-7; possible D gene TRBD1, 7 bases. Germline CDR1 is SGHTA and CDR2 is FQGNSA. There are 14 residues in the CDR3. V was trimmed by 1 base and J by 4 bases, leaving 11 bases between them. CDR3 nucleotide sequence: TGTGCCAGCAGCTTAGGCAGGGGGAGGTACGAGCAGTACTTC. As protein: CASSLGRGRYEQYF.

The CDR3, as DNA: TGTGCCACCACCCCCCGGGACAGACAAGAGACCCAGTACTTC. It encodes CATTPRDRQETQYF. The chain links TRBV25-1 to TRBJ2-5, with TRBD1 matching over 7 bases. Trimming took 10 bases from V and 2 from J; bases not matched to a gene: 10. Germline V lookup: CDR1 MGHDK, CDR2 SYGVNS. CDR3 size: 14 residues. The variable domain in full, completed from reference TRBV25-1 and TRBJ2-5, reads EADIYQTPRYLVIGTGKKITLECSQTMGHDKMYWYQQDPGMELHLIHYSYGVNSTEKGDLSSESTVSRIRTEHFPLTLESARPSHTSQYLCATTPRDRQETQYFGPGTRLLVL.

The V and J genes are TRBV5-1 and TRBJ1-5; 10 bases agree with TRBD1. V trimming: 2 bases; J trimming: 1 base; junction bases outside the gene matches: 9. Germline CDR1 and CDR2: SGHRS and YFSETQ. The CDR3 has 18 amino acids. This chain's CDR3 is CASSLSDRGLGSNQPQHF. The CDR3 coding sequence is TGCGCCAGCAGCTTATCTGACAGGGGGCTTGGGAGCAATCAGCCCCAGCATTTT.

This clone was recorded only once. The chain links TRBV5-1 to TRBJ1-2; 7 bases are a match to TRBD1. The CDR3 totals 13 residues. The ends lost 4 bases at V and 8 bases at J; junction bases unmatched: 8. CDR1 is SGHRS, CDR2 YFSETQ, per germline. CDR3 loop: CASSHTGEYGYTF. Here the CDR3 DNA reads TGCGCCAGCAGCCATACAGGGGAGTACGGCTACACCTTC.

V gene TRBV9 combines with J gene TRBJ2-1, with 9 positions matching TRBD2. Germline V gene sequence: CDR1 SGDLS, CDR2 YYNGEE. CDR3 size: 14 residues. V lost 0 bases, J lost 9 bases, and 4 bases stayed unmatched. CDR3 loop: CASSVARGGSEQFF. Here the CDR3 DNA reads TGTGCCAGCAGCGTAGCGCGGGGGGGCAGTGAGCAGTTCTTC.

The CDR3 here is CASRPSLGRSGELFF. CDR3 sequence (DNA): TGTGCCAGCAGACCCTCGCTGGGGCGGAGCGGGGAGCTGTTTTTT. V is TRBV6-5 and J is TRBJ2-2; possibly TRBD1 for D (5 bases). CDR1 is MNHEY, CDR2 SVGAGI, per germline. The CDR3 is 15 residues long. The V gene lost 6 bases and the J gene lost 7 bases, with 18 bases spanning the gap.

The chain has TRBV19 and TRBJ2-7, with 9 bases aligning to TRBD1. Germline V lookup: CDR1 LNHDA, CDR2 SQIVND (reference sequence). V lost 4 bases to trimming and J lost 3 bases; unmatched junction nucleotides: 1. The length of the CDR3 is 13 residues. CDR3 region: CASSRDRDYEQYF. In DNA, the CDR3 is TGTGCCAGTAGTAGGGACAGGGACTACGAGCAGTACTTC.

The chain combines TRBV11-2 with TRBJ2-1; 9 bases map to TRBD2. Germline values: CDR1 SGHAT, CDR2 FQNNGV. The CDR3 is made up of 14 amino acids. V gave up 5 bases and J gave up 7 bases; unmatched junction bases: 6. In DNA form, the CDR3 reads TGTGCCAGCAGCACCAGCGGGGGGCTGAATGAGCAGTTCTTC. Encoded protein: CASSTSGGLNEQFF.

The V call is TRBV28, the J call TRBJ1-1; 9 bases are a match to TRBD1. V dropped 6 bases and J dropped 5; count of bases not matched to a gene: 13. Germline lookup yields CDR1 MDHEN and CDR2 SYDVKM. There are 16 residues in the CDR3. The CDR3: CASSGTGNRHRTEAFF. The CDR3 DNA is TGTGCCAGCAGCGGGACAGGGAACCGCCATCGGACTGAAGCTTTCTTT.

The chain employs TRBV4-1 and TRBJ2-1; the D gene is possibly TRBD1 (6 bases). V lost 0 bases and J lost 3, with 9 bases in between. The CDR3 is 15 residues long. The germline CDR1 and CDR2 sequences are MGHRA and YSYEKL. This CDR3 reads CASSQERQVYNEQFF. In DNA form, the CDR3 reads TGCGCCAGCAGCCAAGAAAGACAGGTCTACAATGAGCAGTTCTTC.

The chain has TRBV9 and TRBJ2-1, with 10 bases lining up with TRBD2. V trimming: 4 bases; J trimming: 10 bases; junction bases outside the gene matches: 11. The CDR3 consists of 15 residues. Germline V gives CDR1 SGDLS, CDR2 YYNGEE. CDR3 nucleotide sequence: TGTGCCAGCAGCCAGGTAGCGGGGGGTAATCGGGAGCAGTTCTTC. Residues: CASSQVAGGNREQFF.

The V and J genes are TRBV5-1 and TRBJ2-7, with D perhaps matching TRBD1 (5 bases). The germline V gene has CDR1 SGHRS and CDR2 YFSETQ. Trimming pared 1 base from V and 7 bases from J, leaving 9 bases between. CDR3 size: 12 residues. The CDR3: CASSLTGSEQYF. CDR3 DNA: TGCGCCAGCAGCTTGACAGGTTCTGAGCAGTACTTC.